The 22 T cell receptor beta chains presented below share a single source sample, sequenced in a study of spatial heterogeneity in lung cancer. Time point specified: sample taken at primary tumor resection. TCRdb reanalysed the 5' RACE reads using MiXCR and keeps one entry per CDR3 protein. The sample includes about 23,000 distinct CDR3 sequences, around 5% of them seen just once. The input for sequencing was PBMCs, taken at surgery. Receptors were obtained from a male donor with early-stage non-small cell lung cancer.

This clonotype was counted only a few times. V gene TRBV12-3 or TRBV12-4 combines with J gene TRBJ2-7; D perhaps matches TRBD1 (5 bases). The CDR3 length is 14 residues. V was shortened by 4 bases and J by 2 bases, with 12 bases between the two germline ends. CDR3 amino acids: CASSSARVAYEQYF. CDR3 nucleotides: TGTGCCAGCAGTTCGGCCAGGGTGGCCTACGAGCAGTACTTC.

Many counts were recorded for this clonotype. This rearrangement joins TRBV7-2 to TRBJ2-5; 8 bases are a match to TRBD1. The V gene's germline CDR1 is SGHTA and CDR2 FQGNSA. Germline trimming cut 4 bases from V and 14 bases from J; bases unmatched to any gene: 9. This CDR3 contains 12 residues. CDR3 sequence: CASSYQGARDYF. The CDR3 DNA sequence: TGTGCCAGCAGCTACCAGGGGGCCCGGGACTACTTC.

This clonotype was recorded at least ten times. CDR3 residues: CASRAGWGDNQPQHF. CDR3 nucleotides: TGTGCCAGCAGGGCGGGATGGGGTGACAATCAGCCCCAGCATTTT. The chain couples TRBV6-2 or TRBV6-3 to TRBJ1-5; D uncertain. The CDR3 spans 15 residues. The germline gives CDR1 MNHEY, CDR2 SVGEGT. V gave up 6 bases and J gave up 3 bases, with 15 bases separating them.

This clonotype was counted at least ten times. The chain has TRBV20-1 and TRBJ1-2; 9 nucleotides line up with TRBD1. V trimming: 7 bases; J trimming: 9 bases; junction bases outside the gene matches: 15. The CDR3 is made up of 14 amino acids. Germline CDR1 reads DFQATT; CDR2 reads SNEGSKA (reference sequence). DNA of the CDR3: TGCAGTGTCGAACCACCGACAGGGGGAGGCCGCTACACCTTC. It is translated as CSVEPPTGGGRYTF.

This clonotype occurred a few times. A read error may explain this, as a much larger clone is one base away. V and J are TRBV28 and TRBJ1-3; tentative D call: TRBD1 (5 bases). Germline lookup yields CDR1 MDHEN and CDR2 SYDVKM. CDR3 length equals 14 residues. The DNA of the CDR3 is TGTACCAGCACCGCCCAAGGGACCGGAAACACCATATATTTT. This gives the protein CTSTAQGTGNTIYF.

Relative to its sample, this clonotype is medium-sized. V gene TRBV7-9 combines with J gene TRBJ2-7; the D gene could be TRBD1 or TRBD2 (5 bases each). Per germline, CDR1 SEHNR and CDR2 FQNEAQ (reference sequence). The CDR3 totals 11 residues. In DNA, the CDR3 is TGTGCCAGCAGCTCCCTAGGGGAGAGGGCCGTC. Its translation is CASSSLGERAV.

This clonotype was picked up many times. J is TRBJ1-1 and V is TRBV7-3, with 7 bases that match TRBD1. This CDR3 spans 13 amino acids. J lost 5 bases, V lost 5 bases, and 5 bases had no gene match. CDR1 SGHTA and CDR2 FQGTGA come from the germline V gene. CDR3: CASSLGQFTEAFF. The CDR3 DNA reads TGTGCCAGCAGCCTGGGACAGTTTACTGAAGCTTTCTTT.

This clonotype was detected many times. V gene TRBV20-1 combines with J gene TRBJ2-1; either TRBD1 or TRBD2 may fit D (6 bases each). This CDR3 comprises 13 residues. The V gene lost 4 bases and the J gene lost 8 bases, with 15 bases spanning the gap. Per germline, CDR1 DFQATT and CDR2 SNEGSKA (reference sequence). The CDR3 nucleotides are TGCAGTGCTATAGGGGGGCCTGGGGATGAGCAGTTCTTC. It specifies CSAIGGPGDEQFF.

The sample holds many counts of this clonotype. This rearrangement joins TRBV11-2 to TRBJ2-1; D uncertain. This CDR3 is 11 amino acids long. With 5 bases removed from V and 12 bases from J, the gap between germline ends came to 11 bases. Per the germline V gene, CDR1 is SGHAT and CDR2 is FQNNGV. Here the CDR3 reads CASSTEVLQFF. The CDR3 nucleotides read TGTGCCAGCAGCACAGAGGTATTGCAGTTCTTC. The full variable domain, rest sourced from reference TRBV11-2 and TRBJ2-1, is EAGVAQSPRYKIIEKRQSVAFWCNPISGHATLYWYQQILGQGPKLLIQFQNNGVVDDSQLPKDRFSAERLKGVDSTLKIQPAKLEDSAVYLCASSTEVLQFFGPGTRLTVL.

This clonotype occurred many times. The V call is TRBV5-1, the J call TRBJ2-3, with D possibly being TRBD1 or TRBD2 (5 bases each). This CDR3 contains 15 residues. The germline V gene encodes CDR1 SGHRS and CDR2 YFSETQ. V was shortened by 3 bases and J by 3 bases, with 14 bases between the two germline ends. CDR3 DNA sequence: TGCGCCAGCAGCTGGGGCGGACTGGAGACAGATACGCAGTATTTT. It specifies CASSWGGLETDTQYF.

This clonotype was detected many times. The CDR3 DNA reads TGCGCCAGCAGCTTGGTTAGCATGGATGAGCAGTTCTTC. Protein product: CASSLVSMDEQFF. This sequence joins TRBV5-1 and TRBJ2-1; D is undetermined. In germline, CDR1 is SGHRS, CDR2 YFSETQ. The V gene lost 0 bases and the J gene lost 8 bases, with 9 bases spanning the gap. The CDR3 contains 13 residues. Full variable domain (missing parts from reference TRBV5-1 and TRBJ2-1): KAGVTQTPRYLIKTRGQQVTLSCSPISGHRSVSWYQQTPGQGLQFLFEYFSETQRNKGNFPGRFSGRQFSNSRSEMNVSTLELGDSALYLCASSLVSMDEQFFGPGTRLTVL.

This clonotype was counted only a few times. The chain links TRBV15 to TRBJ2-7, with 7 bases that match TRBD1. The ends lost 1 base at V and 2 bases at J; junction bases unmatched: 5. Germline V gene lookup returns CDR1 LNHNV and CDR2 YYDKDF (reference sequence). The CDR3 is 15 amino acids. The CDR3 DNA reads TGTGCCACCAGCAGAGGAGGACAGGTTCCCTACGAGCAGTACTTC. This sequence encodes CATSRGGQVPYEQYF.

This clonotype has at least ten counts. The rearrangement links TRBV28 to TRBJ2-7, with D uncertain. This CDR3 has 12 residues. Trimming cost V 1 base and J 6 bases, with 7 bases left between them. CDR1 and CDR2 from the germline V gene are MDHEN and SYDVKM. The CDR3 spells CASSLSHGEQYF. DNA for the CDR3: TGTGCCAGCAGTTTATCCCATGGCGAGCAGTACTTC.

This clonotype was observed at least ten times. The chain employs TRBV18 and TRBJ2-5; no firm D call. Germline V gene lookup returns CDR1 KGHSH and CDR2 LQKENI. The CDR3 totals 13 residues. The germline V and J ends were trimmed by 3 bases and 5 bases, with 10 bases remaining between them. Here the CDR3 DNA reads TGTGCCAGCTCACCCGGTTTGAGGGAGACCCAGTACTTC. This sequence encodes CASSPGLRETQYF.

Many counts were recorded for this clonotype. The chain couples TRBV3-1 to TRBJ2-3; D uncertain. V gave up 8 bases and J gave up 2 bases, with 11 bases separating them. The CDR3 runs to 13 residues. Germline CDR1 LGHDT, CDR2 YNNKEL (reference sequence). CDR3 loop: CASARTLTDTQYF. In DNA, the CDR3 is TGTGCCAGCGCTAGGACCCTCACAGATACGCAGTATTTT.

This clonotype was recorded at least ten times. The chain uses TRBV24-1 and TRBJ2-4; the D gene is possibly TRBD2 (6 bases). CDR3 length: 15 residues. V lost 7 bases, J lost 1 base, and 13 bases lay in between. Per the germline V gene, CDR1 is KGHDR and CDR2 is SFDVKD. In DNA, the CDR3 is TGTGCCACCAGCGGGACCAGCGGGGCCAAAAACATTCAGTACTTC. Translation gives CATSGTSGAKNIQYF.

This clonotype was picked up many times. V gene TRBV5-5 combines with J gene TRBJ2-1; D is unclear. This CDR3 is 14 amino acids long. Germline V lookup: CDR1 SGHKS, CDR2 YYEKEE (reference sequence). Trimming stripped 2 bases from V and 3 bases from J, with 9 bases between. CDR3 DNA sequence: TGTGCCAGCAGCTTTCGTGAAAGCTACAATGAGCAGTTCTTC. This translates into CASSFRESYNEQFF.

Many counts were recorded for this clonotype. The chain joins TRBV28 to TRBJ2-5; D may match TRBD1 or TRBD2 (5 bases each). The CDR3 has 14 amino acids. Germline V CDR1 and CDR2: MDHEN, SYDVKM. Trimming took 8 bases from V and 3 from J, leaving 16 bases between them. CDR3 amino acids: CASARGGREETQYF. DNA for the CDR3: TGTGCCAGCGCGAGGGGCGGACGGGAAGAGACCCAGTACTTC. Full variable domain (outside the CDR3, taken from reference TRBV28 and TRBJ2-5): DVKVTQSSRYLVKRTGEKVFLECVQDMDHENMFWYRQDPGLGLRLIYFSYDVKMKEKGDIPEGYSVSREKKERFSLILESASTNQTSMYLCASARGGREETQYFGPGTRLLVL.

This clonotype was recorded at least ten times. V is TRBV30 and J is TRBJ1-2; D call uncertain. Germline V gene sequence: CDR1 GTSNPN, CDR2 SVGIG (reference sequence). Trimming pared 5 bases from V and 1 base from J, leaving 11 bases between. This CDR3 has 13 residues. The DNA for the CDR3 is TGTGCCTGGCAAGCTCAGCGTAACTATGGCTACACCTTC. This gives the protein CAWQAQRNYGYTF.

There are many counts of this clonotype. The V call is TRBV15, the J call TRBJ2-1; D perhaps matches TRBD2 (6 bases). This CDR3 is 14 amino acids long. CDR1 LNHNV and CDR2 YYDKDF come from the germline V gene (reference sequence). Trimming removed 1 base at V and 7 bases at J, with 11 bases between. This CDR3 reads CATSRGDSRNEQFF. The CDR3 coding sequence is TGTGCCACCAGCAGAGGGGACTCTCGGAATGAGCAGTTCTTC.

This clonotype was picked up many times. The V and J genes are TRBV20-1 and TRBJ1-5; perhaps TRBD1 as D (6 bases). With 1 base removed from V and 1 base from J, the gap between germline ends came to 11 bases. Looked up from germline, CDR1 is DFQATT and CDR2 is SNEGSKA (reference sequence). This CDR3 contains 15 residues. The CDR3 protein is CSARGGARSNQPQHF. CDR3 sequence (DNA): TGCAGTGCTAGAGGGGGGGCGCGGAGCAATCAGCCCCAGCATTTT.

V and J are TRBV30 and TRBJ2-3, with D perhaps matching TRBD1 or TRBD2 (5 bases each). The CDR3 extends over 12 amino acids. Trimming took 4 bases from V and 5 from J, leaving 10 bases between them. From germline, CDR1 is GTSNPN and CDR2 SVGIG (reference sequence). The CDR3 sequence is CAWTGGGDTQYF. Written as DNA, the CDR3 is TGTGCCTGGACCGGTGGGGGAGATACGCAGTATTTT.